The 21 T cell receptor beta chains in this list originate from one sample, sequenced in a study of technical replicates of blood from several donors. The table came from immunoSEQ multiplex PCR; TCRdb's copy has only in-frame clones and leaves some out. The sample comprises around 16,000 clones, 75% to 90% of which are singletons, and approximately 12% rests with the top ten. The sequenced sample consisted of PBMCs. The receptors stem from a human donor in good health.

This rearrangement joins TRBV5-8 to TRBJ2-3, with TRBD1 matching 7 bases. V lost 0 bases to trimming and J lost 4 bases; unmatched junction nucleotides: 5. The CDR3 consists of 15 residues. In germline, CDR1 is SGHTS, CDR2 YDEGEE. The CDR3: CASSLGQGGSDTQYF. The CDR3 region has the DNA TGTGCCAGCAGCTTGGGACAGGGTGGTTCAGATACGCAGTATTTT.

This rearrangement joins TRBV7-6 to TRBJ2-2; D unclear. The CDR3 is 16 amino acids. The ends were cut back, 1 base at V and 0 bases at J, with 9 bases in the middle. CDR1 is SGHVS and CDR2 is FNYEAQ in the germline V gene. CDR3 coding DNA: TGTGCCAGCAGCTTAGTGGCACAGTCGAACACCGGGGAGCTGTTTTTT. It is translated as CASSLVAQSNTGELFF. The full variable domain, with the rest looked up from reference TRBV7-6 and TRBJ2-2, is GAGVSQSPRYKVTKRGQDVALRCDPISGHVSLYWYRQALGQGPEFLTYFNYEAQQDKSGLPNDRFSAERPEGSISTLTIQRTEQRDSAMYRCASSLVAQSNTGELFFGEGSRLTVL.

To note about this clone: At one boundary the junction diverges from the germline segment, which might be a read error. The J gene is TRBJ1-1, the V gene TRBV10-3; TRBD1 matches 9 bases. Germline lookup yields CDR1 ENHRY and CDR2 SYGVKD. The CDR3 is 15 residues long. This CDR3 is CAIREDRGRNSEAFF. The CDR3 nucleotides read TGTGCCATCAGGGAGGACAGGGGTCGGAACAGTGAAGCTTTCTTT.

The chain recombines TRBV7-6 with TRBJ2-7, with 8 bases identical to TRBD2. Per germline, CDR1 SGHVS and CDR2 FNYEAQ. V dropped 5 bases and J dropped 5; count of bases not matched to a gene: 8. The CDR3 is made up of 14 amino acids. The CDR3 bases are TGTGCCAGCAGCCAGAGCGGGAGTTTCAACGAGCAGTACTTC. Residues: CASSQSGSFNEQYF. Full variable domain (outside the CDR3, taken from reference TRBV7-6 and TRBJ2-7): GAGVSQSPRYKVTKRGQDVALRCDPISGHVSLYWYRQALGQGPEFLTYFNYEAQQDKSGLPNDRFSAERPEGSISTLTIQRTEQRDSAMYRCASSQSGSFNEQYFGPGTRLTVT.

This chain links TRBV10-2 with TRBJ2-3, with 12 bases lining up with TRBD2. Germline trimming cut 6 bases from V and 4 bases from J; bases unmatched to any gene: 8. Germline loops: CDR1 WSHSY, CDR2 SAAADI. The CDR3 has 16 amino acids. The CDR3 here is CASRHTLAGGADTQYF. The CDR3 DNA is TGCGCCAGCAGGCACACCCTAGCGGGAGGGGCAGATACGCAGTATTTT.

This chain uses TRBV9 with TRBJ2-1; D might be TRBD2 (6 bases). The CDR3 sequence is 15 residues long. Germline loops: CDR1 SGDLS, CDR2 YYNGEE. Trimming pared 4 bases from V and 5 bases from J, leaving 16 bases between. The CDR3, as DNA: TGTGCCAGCAGCCTTCTGGGGAGGAGGGACAATGAGCAGTTCTTC. Protein sequence: CASSLLGRRDNEQFF.

This clone was counted between two and nine times. This sequence joins TRBV6-6 and TRBJ2-1; perhaps TRBD2 as D (6 bases). Germline V gene lookup returns CDR1 MNHNY and CDR2 SVGAGI (reference sequence). The CDR3 has 15 residues. The V end lost 7 bases, the J end lost 5 bases, and 18 bases lay between the germline ends. CDR3 region: CASTRDGGGDNEQFF. The CDR3 DNA follows: TGTGCCAGCACCAGGGATGGAGGAGGGGACAATGAGCAGTTCTTC.

CDR3 coding DNA: TGTGCCAGCAGCTTGTCTGGCGGGGCCTACAATGAGCAGTTCTTC. Protein: CASSLSGGAYNEQFF. The chain combines TRBV5-4 with TRBJ2-1; weak D call: TRBD2 (6 bases). V lost 1 base and J 2 bases, leaving 10 bases between the germline ends. This CDR3 contains 15 residues. From germline, CDR1 is SGHNT and CDR2 YYREEE (reference sequence).

The CDR3, as DNA: TGCGCCAGCAGCCAAGAAAATGGCAGAAGGAGGGCTGGAAGTGGCTACACCTTC. It encodes CASSQENGRRRAGSGYTF. The rearrangement links TRBV4-1 to TRBJ1-2; D gene ambiguous. Germline V CDR1 and CDR2: MGHRA, YSYEKL. Trimming took off 0 bases at V and 7 bases at J, with 24 bases between the two ends. This CDR3 contains 18 residues.

The chain couples TRBV7-6 to TRBJ2-7; 15 nucleotides line up with TRBD2. The J segment lost 2 bases and the V segment lost 5 bases, leaving 4 bases of the junction unmatched. The germline V gene encodes CDR1 SGHVS and CDR2 FNYEAQ. The CDR3 sequence is 16 residues long. CDR3 nucleotide sequence: TGTGCCAGCAGCACTGGACTAGCGGGAGGGGCCTACGAGCAGTACTTC. It codes for CASSTGLAGGAYEQYF.

The chain couples TRBV5-1 to TRBJ1-4; TRBD1 matches at 7 bases. This CDR3 spans 14 amino acids. CDR1 is SGHRS, CDR2 YFSETQ, per germline. V shed 5 bases and J 4 bases; nucleotides not matched to a gene: 5. CDR3 region: CASRLRDSNEKLFF. The CDR3 DNA follows: TGCGCCAGCAGGCTCCGGGACAGTAATGAAAAACTGTTTTTT.

The chain combines TRBV7-6 with TRBJ2-5; tentatively, D is TRBD1 (6 bases). Trimming removed 1 base from V and 5 bases from J, with 8 bases in between. CDR3 size: 13 residues. Germline CDR1 and CDR2: SGHVS and FNYEAQ. CDR3 loop: CASSLVQGETQYF. Written as DNA, the CDR3 is TGTGCCAGCAGCTTAGTTCAGGGGGAGACCCAGTACTTC.

V and J are TRBV30 and TRBJ2-1, with 10 bases fitting TRBD2. The CDR3 is made up of 16 amino acids. Looked up from germline, CDR1 is GTSNPN and CDR2 is SVGIG (reference sequence). With V trimmed by 2 bases and J by 10 bases, 14 bases remained unmatched. CDR3 amino acids: CAWSYGLAGGSREQFF. The DNA of the CDR3 is TGTGCCTGGAGTTACGGATTAGCGGGAGGCTCTAGGGAGCAGTTCTTC.

This sequence joins TRBV10-1 and TRBJ2-7, with D perhaps TRBD1 (5 bases). The CDR3 is 14 residues long. V lost 0 bases and J 5 bases, leaving 11 bases between the germline ends. Looked up from germline, CDR1 is WNHNN and CDR2 is SYGVQD (reference sequence). The CDR3 DNA reads TGCGCCAGCAGTGAGTCTCAGGGTTCCAACGAGCAGTACTTC. It codes for CASSESQGSNEQYF.

The chain employs TRBV28 and TRBJ1-2; a weak D match, TRBD1 (6 bases). The length of the CDR3 is 13 residues. The germline V gene has CDR1 MDHEN and CDR2 SYDVKM. The V and J ends lost 5 bases and 4 bases respectively, with 11 bases between them. The CDR3 protein is CASSVTGVYGYTF. CDR3 coding DNA: TGTGCCAGCAGTGTGACAGGAGTCTATGGCTACACCTTC.

CDR3 residues: CASTGLETQYF. The CDR3 coding sequence is TGTGCCAGCACAGGTTTGGAGACCCAGTACTTC. The chain has TRBV2 and TRBJ2-5; D gene uncertain. The CDR3 has 11 residues. The V gene lost 7 bases and the J gene lost 5 bases, with 8 bases spanning the gap. Germline loops: CDR1 SNHLY, CDR2 FYNNEI.

The chain uses TRBV28 and TRBJ2-5; D might be TRBD1 (6 bases). Germline CDR1 MDHEN, CDR2 SYDVKM. Trimming removed 1 base at V and 4 bases at J, with 13 bases between. The CDR3 is 15 amino acids. This CDR3 reads CASSLLQGWAETQYF. DNA for the CDR3: TGTGCCAGCAGTTTATTACAGGGTTGGGCAGAGACCCAGTACTTC.

The chain has TRBV7-9 and TRBJ1-2; no definite D call. Germline assignment: CDR1 SEHNR and CDR2 FQNEAQ (reference sequence). V was pared by 4 bases and J by 7 bases, with 19 bases between. There are 15 residues in the CDR3. The CDR3 nucleotides are TGTGCCAGCAGCTCACCCGTCGCCAGTCATGGTGGCTACACCTTC. This codes for CASSSPVASHGGYTF.

This chain links TRBV15 with TRBJ2-1; D gene uncertain. The CDR3 consists of 14 residues. Germline V lookup: CDR1 LNHNV, CDR2 YYDKDF (reference sequence). V lost 4 bases, J lost 7 bases, and 14 bases lay in between. CDR3 nucleotides: TGTGCCACCAGCACGCGTACGACTGGGAATGAGCAGTTCTTC. Translating gives CATSTRTTGNEQFF.

The chain joins TRBV19 to TRBJ1-2, with D perhaps TRBD1 (6 bases). The V end was cut by 7 bases, the J end by 0 bases, with 12 bases between. CDR1 and CDR2 (germline): LNHDA, SQIVND (reference sequence). The CDR3 totals 14 residues. The CDR3 sequence: CASTPTGSNYGYTF. Written as DNA, the CDR3 is TGTGCCAGTACACCGACAGGATCTAACTATGGCTACACCTTC.

The gene calls are TRBV19 and TRBJ2-3; D gene ambiguous. In germline, CDR1 is LNHDA, CDR2 SQIVND (reference sequence). Trimming removed 1 base from V and 8 bases from J, with 7 bases in between. The CDR3 sequence is 12 residues long. The CDR3 reads CASSIGAGTQYF. Here the CDR3 DNA reads TGTGCCAGTAGTATAGGGGCTGGTACGCAGTATTTT.